Listed below are T cell receptor beta chains from one sample, sequenced in a study of blood T cell repertoires in COVID-19. Here immunoSEQ multiplex PCR was the method, and the copy in TCRdb shows in-frame clones only, minus some. The sample carries 200,000 to 300,000 clones, around 80% recorded once. The sequencing input was peripheral blood. These receptors were obtained from a human donor in a cohort sampled during active COVID-19. Each CDR3 is given with its conserved first and last residue. Rows may omit the clone size; those that give it use once, few, many or a size class.

abundance: once; v_gene: TRBV30; j_gene: TRBJ1-4; CDR3aa: CAWSIRSGGTNEKLFF
abundance: NA; v_gene: TRBV15; j_gene: TRBJ1-4; CDR3aa: CATSRAPTGGNEKLFF
abundance: NA; v_gene: TRBV5-6; j_gene: TRBJ1-4; CDR3aa: CASSLLWQGGNEKLFF
abundance: NA; v_gene: TRBV5-4; j_gene: TRBJ2-5; CDR3aa: CASSPGQGNIQETQYF
abundance: NA; v_gene: TRBV9; j_gene: TRBJ2-1; CDR3aa: CASSARGRAGNFNEQFF
abundance: once; v_gene: TRBV5-1; j_gene: TRBJ2-7; CDR3aa: CASSRAGTGRIYEQYF
abundance: NA; v_gene: TRBV24-1; j_gene: TRBJ2-1; CDR3aa: CATSEGRPFYNEQFF
abundance: NA; v_gene: TRBV10-3; j_gene: TRBJ1-4; CDR3aa: CAISDPLQGSGEKLFF
abundance: once; v_gene: TRBV11-2; j_gene: TRBJ1-1; CDR3aa: CASVLGGGVTEAFF
abundance: NA; v_gene: TRBV6-1; j_gene: TRBJ2-7; CDR3aa: CASSEAHLATTWQYF
abundance: NA; v_gene: TRBV6-5; j_gene: TRBJ1-4; CDR3aa: CASSYDREEKLFF
abundance: NA; v_gene: TRBV24-1; j_gene: TRBJ1-1; CDR3aa: CATSDRVGGTEAFF
abundance: NA; v_gene: TRBV24-1; j_gene: TRBJ2-3; CDR3aa: CATSDPAGAGTDTQYF
abundance: NA; v_gene: TRBV2; j_gene: TRBJ1-1; CDR3aa: CASGANRDTEAFF
abundance: once; v_gene: TRBV6-1; j_gene: TRBJ2-7; CDR3aa: CASSDLTATRQYF
abundance: NA; v_gene: TRBV14; j_gene: TRBJ1-1; CDR3aa: CASSQDPPSNTEAFF
abundance: NA; v_gene: TRBV5-5; j_gene: TRBJ1-6; CDR3aa: CASSFRGREASPLHF
abundance: NA; v_gene: TRBV3-1/TRBV3-2; j_gene: TRBJ2-3; CDR3aa: CASSQNAGTDTQYF
abundance: NA; v_gene: TRBV6-1; j_gene: TRBJ1-3; CDR3aa: CASSEAQGWGNTIYF
abundance: NA; v_gene: TRBV10-1; j_gene: TRBJ1-4; CDR3aa: CASSQQGLSEKLFF
abundance: few; v_gene: TRBV6-6; j_gene: TRBJ1-5; CDR3aa: CASSYYRGEPQHF
abundance: NA; v_gene: TRBV7-2; j_gene: TRBJ2-1; CDR3aa: CASSWLAGFSYNEQFF
abundance: NA; v_gene: TRBV6-5; j_gene: TRBJ1-6; CDR3aa: CASSPERAERPLHF
abundance: once; v_gene: TRBV7-8; j_gene: TRBJ1-5; CDR3aa: CASSLEAAGANQPQHF
abundance: NA; v_gene: TRBV15; j_gene: TRBJ2-7; CDR3aa: CATSREFRGTGGEQYF
abundance: NA; v_gene: TRBV6-6; j_gene: TRBJ1-4; CDR3aa: CASSYIARGRGEKLFF
abundance: NA; v_gene: TRBV28; j_gene: TRBJ2-3; CDR3aa: CASSFPPGGYTDTQYF
abundance: few; v_gene: TRBV7-9; j_gene: TRBJ2-5; CDR3aa: CASSSGETQYF
abundance: NA; v_gene: TRBV7-6; j_gene: TRBJ2-2; CDR3aa: CASSHRRTRNTGELFF
abundance: NA; v_gene: TRBV11-2; j_gene: TRBJ1-2; CDR3aa: CASSLTGRMSGYTF
abundance: few; v_gene: TRBV27; j_gene: TRBJ1-2; CDR3aa: CASLRTGSDYGYTF
abundance: NA; v_gene: TRBV6-5; j_gene: TRBJ2-7; CDR3aa: CASRWLHEQYF
abundance: NA; v_gene: TRBV5-4; j_gene: TRBJ1-1; CDR3aa: CASSWELGADVSF
abundance: NA; v_gene: TRBV19; j_gene: TRBJ1-5; CDR3aa: CASSIKGSNQPQHF
abundance: NA; v_gene: TRBV9; j_gene: TRBJ2-3; CDR3aa: CASSVATRAGGTDTQYF
abundance: once; v_gene: TRBV7-3; j_gene: TRBJ2-7; CDR3aa: CASSFRLGFEQYF
abundance: NA; v_gene: TRBV2; j_gene: TRBJ1-4; CDR3aa: CASSLGGDMKKLFF
abundance: NA; v_gene: TRBV10-3; j_gene: TRBJ1-1; CDR3aa: CAIQGTGGTPNTEAFF
abundance: NA; v_gene: TRBV30; j_gene: TRBJ1-1; CDR3aa: CAWKHKGGRNTEAFF
abundance: NA; v_gene: TRBV7-2; j_gene: TRBJ2-1; CDR3aa: CASSWTGIGEQFF
abundance: NA; v_gene: TRBV28; j_gene: TRBJ2-1; CDR3aa: CASSSPGLAGKTPTTKEQFF
abundance: few; v_gene: TRBV5-1; j_gene: TRBJ2-7; CDR3aa: CASSHGLVGYEQYF
abundance: NA; v_gene: TRBV27; j_gene: TRBJ2-7; CDR3aa: CASSKGLAGTYEQYF
abundance: many; v_gene: TRBV6-4; j_gene: TRBJ2-1; CDR3aa: CASSAGTSGDNEQFF
abundance: NA; v_gene: TRBV6-5; j_gene: TRBJ1-4; CDR3aa: CASSYSARGEKLFF
abundance: NA; v_gene: TRBV10-1; j_gene: TRBJ2-1; CDR3aa: CASSRTSGVYNEQFF
abundance: NA; v_gene: TRBV19; j_gene: TRBJ2-3; CDR3aa: CASSIAGRGSTDTQYF
abundance: medium-sized; v_gene: TRBV27; j_gene: TRBJ1-1; CDR3aa: CASSFSTGAANTEAFF
abundance: NA; v_gene: TRBV10-2; j_gene: TRBJ2-6; CDR3aa: CASSDRDYTPGANVLTF
abundance: NA; v_gene: TRBV27; j_gene: TRBJ2-7; CDR3aa: CASSYMRRQGRSYEQYF
abundance: NA; v_gene: TRBV28; j_gene: TRBJ1-5; CDR3aa: CASSLGGRVRQPQHF
abundance: once; v_gene: TRBV18; j_gene: TRBJ1-2; CDR3aa: CASSPSANYGYTF
abundance: NA; v_gene: TRBV6-2/TRBV6-3; j_gene: TRBJ1-2; CDR3aa: CASSYSTSYGYTF
abundance: NA; v_gene: TRBV11-3; j_gene: TRBJ2-2; CDR3aa: CASSLSLETGNTGELFF
abundance: NA; v_gene: TRBV5-6; j_gene: TRBJ1-4; CDR3aa: CASSSDRNEKLFF